This T cell receptor beta chain was observed in a study of control samples from healthy donors and cancer patients (dated by TCRdb to 2020 to 2021). CDR3 length: 13 amino acids, cysteine to phenylalanine. Only the CDR3 DNA stays, 39 bases, in frame from base 1. Relative to germline, V is 8 bases shorter and J is 4 bases shorter, with 9 bases between their ends. The method behind the library was the immunoSEQ multiplex PCR assay. Entries here come from immuneACCESS through TCRdb and include only in-frame sequences with V and J called. Some clones fail to appear in such tables; in the studies checked, an unresolved V gene covers under half of the shortfall, and the cause of the remainder is unknown. In this sample the table shows some 96,000 clones, about 90% of which occur a single time. About a sixth of the sample rests with the top ten. On this clone: It lacks a known antigen. Base qualities are missing; no much larger clone stands one base away.

The sequencing sample was made of blood. The origin of this receptor is a woman aged 45-59 years in good health. The chain was built from TRBV12-3 or TRBV12-4 and TRBJ1-6, with no confidently assigned D gene. The DNA reads TGTGCCAGCCGGGCGGAGTATAATTCACCCCTCCACTTT. Its coded protein is CASRAEYNSPLHF.